The 13 T cell receptor beta chains given below trace back to one sample, sequenced in a study of cytomegalovirus exposure and HLA in healthy donors. The primer mix had 60 Vbeta and 13 Jbeta primers. Measured with immunoSEQ multiplex PCR; TCRdb has only the in-frame clones, and not every one. The table shows some 70,000 clones, with just under 70% occurring only once. The sequenced sample consisted of PBMCs. The receptors come from a woman younger than 45 in good health and CMV-seronegative.

The chain joins TRBV28 to TRBJ1-1; 7 bases map to TRBD1. The CDR3 has 13 amino acids. The V gene's germline CDR1 is MDHEN and CDR2 SYDVKM. The CDR3 DNA is TGTACTACAGGGGTACCCTTGAACACTGAAGCTTTCTTT. It codes for CTTGVPLNTEAFF. The full variable domain, completed using reference TRBV28 and TRBJ1-1, is DVKVTQSSRYLVKRTGEKVFLECVQDMDHENMFWYRQDPGLGLRLIYFSYDVKMKEKGDIPEGYSVSREKKERFSLILESASTNQTSMYLCTTGVPLNTEAFFGQGTRLTVV.

In this sample, this clone turned up once. The rearrangement links TRBV7-9 to TRBJ1-4; tentatively, D is TRBD1 (5 bases). CDR1 SEHNR and CDR2 FQNEAQ come from the germline V gene (reference sequence). V gave up 4 bases and J gave up 3 bases, with 12 bases separating them. This CDR3 has 15 residues. The CDR3 DNA follows: TGTGCCAGCAGCTCTCCGGACAACGCTAATGAAAAACTGTTTTTT. Encoded protein: CASSSPDNANEKLFF.

This clone has a count of ten or more. V is TRBV2 and J is TRBJ1-4; D unresolved. Trimming took 4 bases from V and 4 from J, leaving 10 bases between them. Germline V gene data show CDR1 as SNHLY and CDR2 as FYNNEI. This CDR3 spans 14 amino acids. As DNA, the CDR3 is TGTGCCAGCAGTGGGTGGGGAGTTAATGAAAAACTGTTTTTT. It translates to CASSGWGVNEKLFF.

The rearrangement joins TRBV19 to TRBJ1-5; no firm D call. V dropped 0 bases and J dropped 9 bases, with 12 bases sitting between them. The length of the CDR3 is 14 residues. Germline-derived CDR1 and CDR2 are LNHDA and SQIVND (reference sequence). This CDR3 reads CASSIEQFSGPQHF. The CDR3 DNA sequence: TGTGCCAGTAGTATAGAACAGTTCAGTGGGCCCCAGCATTTT.

V usage is TRBV5-1 and J usage is TRBJ1-1, with D possibly matching TRBD1 (5 bases). This CDR3 is 13 amino acids long. V was pared by 3 bases and J by 4 bases, with 10 bases between. Germline-derived CDR1 and CDR2 are SGHRS and YFSETQ. The CDR3 region is CASSWDGGTEAFF. The CDR3 bases are TGCGCCAGCAGCTGGGACGGGGGCACTGAAGCTTTCTTT.

The chain couples TRBV28 to TRBJ2-1; maybe TRBD2 (5 bases). CDR1 and CDR2 from the germline V gene are MDHEN and SYDVKM. This CDR3 comprises 13 residues. V dropped 6 bases and J dropped 7 bases, with 13 bases sitting between them. The CDR3 bases are TGTGCCAGCAGCCCCTGGACTCTGAATGAGCAGTTCTTC. This codes for CASSPWTLNEQFF.

The chain couples TRBV5-1 to TRBJ2-5; TRBD1 matches 8 bases. The CDR3 spans 15 residues. Germline assignment: CDR1 SGHRS and CDR2 YFSETQ. V gave up 4 bases and J gave up 4 bases; unmatched junction bases: 9. CDR3 coding DNA: TGCGCCAGCAGCCCATCGGACAGGGCGGGAGAGACCCAGTACTTC. This translates into CASSPSDRAGETQYF.

The V and J genes are TRBV5-8 and TRBJ1-2, with TRBD1 matching 10 bases. The junction had 5 bases not matched to a gene; V was cut back by 5 bases and J by 1 base. CDR3 size: 15 residues. CDR1 is SGHTS and CDR2 is YDEGEE in the germline V gene. The CDR3 reads CASSSGTGVNYGYTF. In nucleotides, the CDR3 is TGTGCCAGCAGTTCCGGGACAGGGGTTAACTATGGCTACACCTTC.

This clone was detected a few times. The rearrangement joins TRBV6-5 to TRBJ1-5, with D uncertain. The V gene lost 0 bases and the J gene lost 2 bases, with 8 bases spanning the gap. This CDR3 region has 15 residues. CDR1 is MNHEY and CDR2 is SVGAGI in the germline V gene. This CDR3 is CASSYSPGGNQPQHF. DNA of the CDR3: TGTGCCAGCAGTTACTCTCCAGGCGGCAATCAGCCCCAGCATTTT.

The chain joins TRBV21-1 to TRBJ1-1; the table assigns TRBD1, which was not confirmed against the DNA. TRBV21-1 is a pseudogene locus. This CDR3 comprises 17 residues. DNA of the CDR3: TGTGCCAGCAGCAATGGGACAGGAGGTGTTGGCGACACTGAAGCTTTCTTT. The encoded protein is CASSNGTGGVGDTEAFF.

The rearrangement uses TRBV6-5 and TRBJ2-1; 7 bases fit TRBD1. The CDR3 contains 13 residues. V lost 7 bases to trimming and J lost 6 bases; unmatched junction nucleotides: 6. Germline assignment: CDR1 MNHEY and CDR2 SVGAGI. The CDR3 region has the DNA TGTGCCAGCACCGCGACAGGGCCCAATGAGCAGTTCTTC. Translated, it gives CASTATGPNEQFF.

The chain employs TRBV18 and TRBJ2-3; D unclear. The V gene's germline CDR1 is KGHSH and CDR2 LQKENI. This CDR3 spans 13 amino acids. Between the trimmed V and J ends, which lost 8 bases and 3 bases, there was a span of 12 bases. Written as DNA, the CDR3 is TGTGCCAGCGCGACGGAGCTGACAGATACGCAGTATTTT. Residues: CASATELTDTQYF.

This clone was picked up a small number of times. The rearrangement links TRBV6-1 to TRBJ1-1; possible D gene TRBD1, 6 bases. Germline CDR1 and CDR2: MNHNS and SASEGT. This CDR3 contains 16 residues. V was shortened by 2 bases and J by 1 base, with 14 bases between the two germline ends. CDR3 in DNA: TGTGCCAGCAGTGAATCAGGGGTTCGGGGGAACACTGAAGCTTTCTTT. Translating gives CASSESGVRGNTEAFF.